Listed here is a single T cell receptor beta chain. Sequenced by immunoSEQ multiplex PCR; TCRdb stores in-frame clones only, minus some. Among about 90,000 clones listed, 83% were seen once. These data come from a study of PD-L1 blockade in urothelial cancer. Time point: peripheral blood 6 weeks after treatment start. The TCR sequence derives from a man in his sixties or seventies with urothelial cancer. Sequenced here: PBMCs, sampled around atezolizumab (anti-PD-L1) treatment.

The CDR3 DNA follows: TGCGCCAGCAGCCAAACTAGCGGGAGCTCCTACGAGCAGTACTTC. Translating it yields CASSQTSGSSYEQYF. This rearrangement joins TRBV5-1 to TRBJ2-7; 11 bases are a match to TRBD2. This CDR3 spans 15 amino acids. Germline V gene lookup returns CDR1 SGHRS and CDR2 YFSETQ. Germline trimming cut 4 bases from V and 0 bases from J; bases unmatched to any gene: 3.